This is a list of T cell receptor beta chains from one sample in a study of blood T cell repertoires in COVID-19. TCRdb keeps only in-frame clones here, not all; method: immunoSEQ multiplex PCR. Among 14,000 or so clones listed, roughly 84% were seen once. The specimen was peripheral blood. The receptor source for this set is a woman between 50 and 59 years old with active or convalescent COVID-19. CDR3s include the opening cysteine and the closing phenylalanine or tryptophan. A D gene is named only where the DNA matches it firmly. Only part of the rows carry a size: once, few, many, or a class if the clone is expanded.

CDR3 DNA: TGTGCCAGCAGCGGGCGCGATGCCCCCACAGATACGCAGTATTTT
CDR3 protein: CASSGRDAPTDTQYF
J gene: TRBJ2-3
D gene: NA
clone size: NA
V gene: TRBV11-3

CDR3 DNA: TGCGCCAGCAGCCAGGACAGGAACACTGAAGCTTTCTTT
CDR3 protein: CASSQDRNTEAFF
J gene: TRBJ1-1
D gene: NA
clone size: once
V gene: TRBV4-1

CDR3 DNA: TGTGCCAGCAGCTTGGGACTAGCGGGGGTTACCGGGGAGCTGTTTTTT
CDR3 protein: CASSLGLAGVTGELFF
J gene: TRBJ2-2
D gene: TRBD2
clone size: NA
V gene: TRBV11-2

CDR3 DNA: TGTGCCAGCAGTTTCCACCGGGACAGGTTCCTCCCCAGCACAGATACGCAGTATTTT
CDR3 protein: CASSFHRDRFLPSTDTQYF
J gene: TRBJ2-3
D gene: TRBD1
clone size: once
V gene: TRBV28

CDR3 DNA: TGTGCCAGCAGCGACAGCTACGAGCAGTACTTC
CDR3 protein: CASSDSYEQYF
J gene: TRBJ2-7
D gene: NA
clone size: NA
V gene: TRBV6-5

CDR3 DNA: TGTGCCAGCAGCTTAGTTTTCCCTACTATGACTAGCAGATACAATGAGCAGTTCTTC
CDR3 protein: CASSLVFPTMTSRYNEQFF
J gene: TRBJ2-1
D gene: TRBD2
clone size: NA
V gene: TRBV11-2

CDR3 DNA: TGTGCCAGCAGTTTAGGGAGAAACACTGAAGCTTTCTTT
CDR3 protein: CASSLGRNTEAFF
J gene: TRBJ1-1
D gene: NA
clone size: NA
V gene: TRBV27

CDR3 DNA: TGCAGCGTTGCATCCGGGGACACTGAAGCTTTCTTT
CDR3 protein: CSVASGDTEAFF
J gene: TRBJ1-1
D gene: NA
clone size: NA
V gene: TRBV29-1

CDR3 DNA: TGTGCCAGCAGCCAATCGTTACAGCCCTCCTACAATGAGCAGTTCTTC
CDR3 protein: CASSQSLQPSYNEQFF
J gene: TRBJ2-1
D gene: NA
clone size: NA
V gene: TRBV3-1/TRBV3-2

CDR3 DNA: TGTGCCAGCAGCTTTGGGTGGGGGGCCTACGAGCAGTACTTC
CDR3 protein: CASSFGWGAYEQYF
J gene: TRBJ2-7
D gene: NA
clone size: few
V gene: TRBV9

CDR3 DNA: TGCGCCAGCAGCTCCCGACTAGCGGGATCAGAGACCCAGTACTTC
CDR3 protein: CASSSRLAGSETQYF
J gene: TRBJ2-5
D gene: TRBD2
clone size: NA
V gene: TRBV4-1

CDR3 DNA: TGCGCCAGCAGGGCCGGGACAGGTGTCTCCTACGAGCAGTACTTC
CDR3 protein: CASRAGTGVSYEQYF
J gene: TRBJ2-7
D gene: TRBD1
clone size: NA
V gene: TRBV4-1

CDR3 DNA: TGTGCCAGTAGTGTTGGACTAGCGGGGGGTAATGAGCAGTTCTTC
CDR3 protein: CASSVGLAGGNEQFF
J gene: TRBJ2-1
D gene: TRBD2
clone size: NA
V gene: TRBV19

CDR3 DNA: TGTGCCACAAGGGCAGGGGACACTGAAGCTTTCTTT
CDR3 protein: CATRAGDTEAFF
J gene: TRBJ1-1
D gene: NA
clone size: NA
V gene: TRBV19

CDR3 DNA: TGTGCCAGCGGTGTGACTAGCGGGGGAGAAGAGACCCAGTACTTC
CDR3 protein: CASGVTSGGEETQYF
J gene: TRBJ2-5
D gene: TRBD2
clone size: once
V gene: TRBV2

CDR3 DNA: TGTGCCTCTCGAACTACGGCCAAAAACATTCAGTACTTC
CDR3 protein: CASRTTAKNIQYF
J gene: TRBJ2-4
D gene: NA
clone size: NA
V gene: TRBV11-2

CDR3 DNA: TGCGCCAGCAGCCATTCGGGCGGGGGCTACGAGCAGTACTTC
CDR3 protein: CASSHSGGGYEQYF
J gene: TRBJ2-7
D gene: TRBD2
clone size: NA
V gene: TRBV4-1

CDR3 DNA: TGTGCCAGCAGTTACTCTCCAGGCTCTGGGGCCAACGTCCTGACTTTC
CDR3 protein: CASSYSPGSGANVLTF
J gene: TRBJ2-6
D gene: NA
clone size: few
V gene: TRBV6-5

CDR3 DNA: TGTGCCAGCAGTCTTCGCCGCAGGGCTAGCACAGATACGCAGTATTTT
CDR3 protein: CASSLRRRASTDTQYF
J gene: TRBJ2-3
D gene: NA
clone size: NA
V gene: TRBV28

CDR3 DNA: TGTGCTAGCAGCTTAGGGGAGCGGGACAGGGTGGCAGATACGCAGTATTTT
CDR3 protein: CASSLGERDRVADTQYF
J gene: TRBJ2-3
D gene: TRBD1
clone size: NA
V gene: TRBV7-7

CDR3 DNA: TGTGCCAGCAGCCCCCCCCCGAGAGGGGACTTCGAGACCCAGTACTTC
CDR3 protein: CASSPPPRGDFETQYF
J gene: TRBJ2-5
D gene: NA
clone size: NA
V gene: TRBV11-2

CDR3 DNA: TGTGCCAGCGGACTCCAGGGGAAGCCTGGAAACACCATATATTTT
CDR3 protein: CASGLQGKPGNTIYF
J gene: TRBJ1-3
D gene: NA
clone size: few
V gene: TRBV6-5

CDR3 DNA: TGTGCCAGCAGTGTCAGCTTGGGTGTGCGGGGGGAAGAGACCCAGTACTTC
CDR3 protein: CASSVSLGVRGEETQYF
J gene: TRBJ2-5
D gene: TRBD2
clone size: NA
V gene: TRBV2

CDR3 DNA: TGTGCCAGCAGTGATAGGGGCAGGTCTGTCTCTGGAAACACCATATATTTT
CDR3 protein: CASSDRGRSVSGNTIYF
J gene: TRBJ1-3
D gene: NA
clone size: NA
V gene: TRBV2

CDR3 DNA: TGCGCCAGCAGCCTACCCGGGCGGGGAAAGAACACCGGGGAGCTGTTTTTT
CDR3 protein: CASSLPGRGKNTGELFF
J gene: TRBJ2-2
D gene: NA
clone size: NA
V gene: TRBV4-1

CDR3 DNA: TGTGCCAGTAGTAGCGGACAGGGTTGGGAGCAGTACTTC
CDR3 protein: CASSSGQGWEQYF
J gene: TRBJ2-7
D gene: TRBD1
clone size: NA
V gene: TRBV19

CDR3 DNA: TGTGCCAGCAGCAGGGGGCTTTTACCTGAAAAACTGTTTTTT
CDR3 protein: CASSRGLLPEKLFF
J gene: TRBJ1-4
D gene: TRBD1
clone size: medium-sized
V gene: TRBV7-9

CDR3 DNA: TGTGCCAGCACCCTAGCGGGAGGAGGCTACAATGAGCAGTTCTTC
CDR3 protein: CASTLAGGGYNEQFF
J gene: TRBJ2-1
D gene: TRBD2
clone size: NA
V gene: TRBV28

CDR3 DNA: TGTGCCAGCAGACAAAAGGGACTAGCGGGGGGGCGGAATGAGCAGTTCTTC
CDR3 protein: CASRQKGLAGGRNEQFF
J gene: TRBJ2-1
D gene: TRBD2
clone size: NA
V gene: TRBV5-4

CDR3 DNA: TGCGCCAGCAGCCACCGACTACCCGGCAATGAGCAGTTCTTC
CDR3 protein: CASSHRLPGNEQFF
J gene: TRBJ2-1
D gene: NA
clone size: NA
V gene: TRBV4-1

CDR3 DNA: TGCGCCAGCAGCCAATCGGGACAGGCCACTGGGGCCAACGTCCTGACTTTC
CDR3 protein: CASSQSGQATGANVLTF
J gene: TRBJ2-6
D gene: TRBD1
clone size: NA
V gene: TRBV4-1

CDR3 DNA: TGTGCCAGCAGACCTGCCAGTATCCCAGAGACCCAGTACTTC
CDR3 protein: CASRPASIPETQYF
J gene: TRBJ2-5
D gene: NA
clone size: NA
V gene: TRBV28

CDR3 DNA: TGCGCCAGCAGCCCTACAGACAAACATCAGCCCCAGCATTTT
CDR3 protein: CASSPTDKHQPQHF
J gene: TRBJ1-5
D gene: NA
clone size: NA
V gene: TRBV5-1

CDR3 DNA: TGTGCCAGCAACGGACAGGCAACCTACGAGCAGTACTTC
CDR3 protein: CASNGQATYEQYF
J gene: TRBJ2-7
D gene: TRBD1
clone size: medium-sized
V gene: TRBV7-9

CDR3 DNA: TGCGCCAGCAGCTACTCACAGGGTTCTGGGGCCAACGTCCTGACTTTC
CDR3 protein: CASSYSQGSGANVLTF
J gene: TRBJ2-6
D gene: NA
clone size: NA
V gene: TRBV5-1

CDR3 DNA: TGTGCCAGCAGTTGGGGACAGGGAGGCAATGAGCAGTTCTTC
CDR3 protein: CASSWGQGGNEQFF
J gene: TRBJ2-1
D gene: TRBD1
clone size: NA
V gene: TRBV27

CDR3 DNA: TGCGCCAGCAGCCAAGGACAGGGGGAGCGAGAGACCCAGTACTTC
CDR3 protein: CASSQGQGERETQYF
J gene: TRBJ2-5
D gene: TRBD1
clone size: NA
V gene: TRBV5-1

CDR3 DNA: TGTCCCCGGCGGGGGGCCACTGAAGCTTTCTTT
CDR3 protein: CPRRGATEAFF
J gene: TRBJ1-1
D gene: NA
clone size: NA
V gene: TRBV18

CDR3 DNA: TGTGCCAGCAGCCGGCGGGAGGTCTACGAGCAGTACTTC
CDR3 protein: CASSRREVYEQYF
J gene: TRBJ2-7
D gene: TRBD2
clone size: NA
V gene: TRBV14

CDR3 DNA: TGTGCCAGCAGTGAACAGGGGTCAGTAAATCAGCCCCAGCATTTT
CDR3 protein: CASSEQGSVNQPQHF
J gene: TRBJ1-5
D gene: NA
clone size: few
V gene: TRBV6-1

CDR3 DNA: TGTGCCAGCAGCTTACCCGAAAGTAGCTCCTACGAGCAGTACTTC
CDR3 protein: CASSLPESSSYEQYF
J gene: TRBJ2-7
D gene: NA
clone size: NA
V gene: TRBV11-2

CDR3 DNA: TGTGCCAGCAGCCAACTGGGACAGGGGGGGCACGAGCAGTACTTC
CDR3 protein: CASSQLGQGGHEQYF
J gene: TRBJ2-7
D gene: TRBD1
clone size: NA
V gene: TRBV3-1/TRBV3-2

CDR3 DNA: TGCGCCAGCAGCCTTTTATCTCGTTCACCCCTCCACTTT
CDR3 protein: CASSLLSRSPLHF
J gene: TRBJ1-6
D gene: NA
clone size: NA
V gene: TRBV5-1

CDR3 DNA: TGTGCCAGCAGCCCCCCGAGCCCGACAGGTTTCATCACAGATACGCAGTATTTT
CDR3 protein: CASSPPSPTGFITDTQYF
J gene: TRBJ2-3
D gene: NA
clone size: NA
V gene: TRBV28

CDR3 DNA: TGTGCCAGCAGTGGGGCAGGGGCGATGGGCACTGAAGCTTTCTTT
CDR3 protein: CASSGAGAMGTEAFF
J gene: TRBJ1-1
D gene: NA
clone size: NA
V gene: TRBV2

CDR3 DNA: TGTGCCAGCTCACCCAGCTCCTACGAGCAGTACTTC
CDR3 protein: CASSPSSYEQYF
J gene: TRBJ2-7
D gene: NA
clone size: NA
V gene: TRBV18

CDR3 DNA: TGCGCCAGCAGCCAAGATCCCCCCGGGACTAGCGGGAGGGAGACCCAGTACTTC
CDR3 protein: CASSQDPPGTSGRETQYF
J gene: TRBJ2-5
D gene: TRBD2
clone size: NA
V gene: TRBV4-1

CDR3 DNA: TGTGCCAGCTTGGCCGAGACCCAGTACTTC
CDR3 protein: CASLAETQYF
J gene: TRBJ2-5
D gene: NA
clone size: NA
V gene: TRBV2

CDR3 DNA: TGCGCCAGCAGCCTGGTGGGACTGAATAATTCACCCCTCCACTTT
CDR3 protein: CASSLVGLNNSPLHF
J gene: TRBJ1-6
D gene: NA
clone size: NA
V gene: TRBV5-1

CDR3 DNA: TGTGCCAGCAGAGGTAAGCGGGGTCTGGGCTATGGCTACACCTTC
CDR3 protein: CASRGKRGLGYGYTF
J gene: TRBJ1-2
D gene: NA
clone size: NA
V gene: TRBV9